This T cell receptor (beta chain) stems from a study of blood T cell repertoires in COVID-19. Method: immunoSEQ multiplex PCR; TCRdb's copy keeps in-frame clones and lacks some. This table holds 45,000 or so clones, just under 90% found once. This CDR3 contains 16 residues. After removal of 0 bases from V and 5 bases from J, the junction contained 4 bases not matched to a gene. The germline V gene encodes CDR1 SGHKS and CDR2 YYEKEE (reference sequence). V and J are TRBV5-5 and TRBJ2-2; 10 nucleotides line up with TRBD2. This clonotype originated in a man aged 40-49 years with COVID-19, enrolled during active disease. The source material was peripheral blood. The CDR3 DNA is TGTGCCAGCAGCTTGGGGCTAGCGGGAGTAACCGGGGAGCTGTTTTTT. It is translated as CASSLGLAGVTGELFF.